This entry is about one T cell receptor beta chain. Its antigen is currently unknown. CD4+ T cells specific for antigen were expanded with viral peptide pools by the ViraFEST assay before sequencing. Culturing for 9 to 10 days preceded CD4+ T cell isolation. Each participant received a vaccine that was either BNT162b2 or mRNA-1273, given as two doses. Sequencing used immunoSEQ multiplex PCR; TCRdb keeps in-frame clones, though not all of them. Of about 22,000 clones listed, 69% were seen once; the top ten hold around 8.5%. V lost 1 base, J lost 1 base, and 13 bases lay in between. Germline V gene data show CDR1 as SNHLY and CDR2 as FYNNEI. This CDR3 region has 16 residues. The data belong to a study of vaccination effects on CD4 cells after COVID-19. For the study at large: Samples collected post-vaccine were obtained a median of 72 days after the second dose.

Study conclusions and caveats: Convalescent patients numbered few in the study; early post-infection timepoints were missing entirely.

The chain joins TRBV2 to TRBJ1-1; D unclear. This specimen consisted of CD4+ T cells from PBMCs cultured with SARS-CoV-2 spike peptides, obtained after COVID-19 vaccination. The sequence came from a human donor who received a COVID-19 vaccine. CDR3 nucleotides: TGTGCCAGCAGTGAAGGTTCACACAGAGGGAACACTGAAGCTTTCTTT. Protein product: CASSEGSHRGNTEAFF.